These 25 T cell receptor beta chains were all obtained from the same sample, sequenced in a study of cytomegalovirus exposure and HLA in healthy donors. The PCR had 60 Vbeta and 13 Jbeta primers. The protocol was immunoSEQ multiplex PCR, while the TCRdb copy is restricted to in-frame clones and leaves out a portion. The ten most abundant clones cover around 3.6% of a sample with approximately 58,000 clones. The sample comprised PBMCs. The receptor set was obtained from a woman in her late teens or twenties in good health and CMV-seronegative.

CDR3 protein: CASSFGRGAEAFF. The DNA of the CDR3 is TGTGCCAGCAGCTTCGGCAGGGGGGCTGAAGCTTTCTTT. This sequence joins TRBV11-3 and TRBJ1-1; 7 bases line up with TRBD1. CDR1 and CDR2 (germline): SGHNT, YENEEA. Trimming took 3 bases from V and 6 from J; bases not matched to a gene: 4. CDR3 length equals 13 residues. Full variable domain (missing parts from reference TRBV11-3 and TRBJ1-1): EAGVVQSPRYKIIEKKQPVAFWCNPISGHNTLYWYLQNLGQGPELLIRYENEEAVDDSQLPKDRFSAERLKGVDSTLKIQPAELGDSAVYLCASSFGRGAEAFFGQGTRLTVV.

J is TRBJ1-1 and V is TRBV9, with D possibly TRBD1 on 6 matching bases. Deletions cut 4 bases from V and 3 bases from J, with 13 bases between. The CDR3 is 14 amino acids. Germline V gene lookup returns CDR1 SGDLS and CDR2 YYNGEE. The CDR3 protein is CASSSTGYDTEAFF. CDR3 coding DNA: TGTGCCAGCAGCTCTACAGGGTATGACACTGAAGCTTTCTTT.

The chain is built from TRBV7-2 and TRBJ2-3; D may be TRBD2 (5 bases). Trimming removed 5 bases at V and 6 bases at J, with 12 bases between. The CDR3 sequence is 13 residues long. Germline assignment: CDR1 SGHTA and CDR2 FQGNSA. The DNA of the CDR3 is TGTGCCAGCAGCGGCGGGTCCTGGGATACGCAGTATTTT. Its protein is CASSGGSWDTQYF.

The gene calls are TRBV5-6 and TRBJ1-1; the match to TRBD1 covers 7 bases. This CDR3 region has 15 residues. The germline V gene encodes CDR1 SGHDT and CDR2 YYEEEE. Trimming removed 4 bases from V and 2 bases from J; junction bases left unmatched: 8. CDR3 amino acids: CASSVAGTVNTEAFF. Written as DNA, the CDR3 is TGTGCCAGCAGCGTGGCCGGGACAGTCAACACTGAAGCTTTCTTT.

The chain carries TRBV27 and TRBJ2-7, with 9 bases aligning to TRBD2. The CDR3 has 13 amino acids. The ends lost 2 bases at V and 6 bases at J; junction bases unmatched: 2. Germline-derived CDR1 and CDR2 are MNHEY and SMNVEV (reference sequence). Written as DNA, the CDR3 is TGTGCCAGCAGTTTAGCGGGAGGGGGCGAGCAGTACTTC. Translated, it gives CASSLAGGGEQYF.

The chain employs TRBV5-1 and TRBJ2-1, with TRBD2 matching 7 bases. CDR1 and CDR2 (germline): SGHRS, YFSETQ. V was clipped by 3 bases and J by 4 bases; unmatched bases: 7. The CDR3 length is 15 residues. CDR3 DNA sequence: TGCGCCAGCAGCTCTAGCGGAGAAATTTACAATGAGCAGTTCTTC. Its translation is CASSSSGEIYNEQFF. Using reference TRBV5-1 and TRBJ2-1 for the parts outside the CDR3, the full variable domain is KAGVTQTPRYLIKTRGQQVTLSCSPISGHRSVSWYQQTPGQGLQFLFEYFSETQRNKGNFPGRFSGRQFSNSRSEMNVSTLELGDSALYLCASSSSGEIYNEQFFGPGTRLTVL.

The chain carries TRBV7-6 and TRBJ1-1, with 8 bases aligning to TRBD1. The CDR3 contains 14 residues. Losses at the gene ends were 5 bases for V and 8 bases for J; bases not matched to a gene: 10. Germline V gene sequence: CDR1 SGHVS, CDR2 FNYEAQ. Here the CDR3 reads CASSPGQGRGEAFF. As DNA, the CDR3 is TGTGCCAGCAGCCCCGGACAGGGAAGGGGCGAAGCTTTCTTT. Based on the CDR3 plus reference TRBV7-6 and TRBJ1-1, the full variable domain is GAGVSQSPRYKVTKRGQDVALRCDPISGHVSLYWYRQALGQGPEFLTYFNYEAQQDKSGLPNDRFSAERPEGSISTLTIQRTEQRDSAMYRCASSPGQGRGEAFFGQGTRLTVV.

The chain joins TRBV7-2 to TRBJ1-5; TRBD1 matches at 9 bases. V was pared by 1 base and J by 2 bases, with 6 bases of the junction left unmatched. Germline-derived CDR1 and CDR2 are SGHTA and FQGNSA. This CDR3 region has 17 residues. Here the CDR3 reads CASSLVGTGSRNQPQHF. In DNA, the CDR3 is TGTGCCAGCAGCTTAGTAGGGACAGGGAGTCGCAATCAGCCCCAGCATTTT.

V gene TRBV30 combines with J gene TRBJ1-2; D is uncertain. V lost 6 bases, J lost 0 bases, and 11 bases lay in between. Germline V gives CDR1 GTSNPN, CDR2 SVGIG (reference sequence). The CDR3 has 13 amino acids. The CDR3 here is CACGPSPNYGYTF. CDR3 in DNA: TGTGCCTGTGGCCCTTCCCCTAACTATGGCTACACCTTC.

The rearrangement links TRBV11-3 to TRBJ1-1; perhaps TRBD1 as D (6 bases). CDR1 and CDR2 (germline): SGHNT, YENEEA. V was trimmed by 5 bases and J by 3 bases, leaving 16 bases between them. CDR3 length: 15 amino acids. CDR3 region: CASSQGGGAYTEAFF. CDR3 nucleotides: TGTGCCAGCAGCCAAGGGGGAGGGGCCTACACTGAAGCTTTCTTT. The full variable domain, rest sourced from reference TRBV11-3 and TRBJ1-1, is EAGVVQSPRYKIIEKKQPVAFWCNPISGHNTLYWYLQNLGQGPELLIRYENEEAVDDSQLPKDRFSAERLKGVDSTLKIQPAELGDSAVYLCASSQGGGAYTEAFFGQGTRLTVV.

The J gene is TRBJ2-7, the V gene TRBV19; TRBD2 aligns across 11 bases. CDR3 length: 16 amino acids. The trim removed 5 bases at V and 2 bases at J, leaving 8 bases unmatched. The germline CDR1 and CDR2 sequences are LNHDA and SQIVND (reference sequence). The DNA for the CDR3 is TGTGCCAGTAGTCCCGGACTAGCGGGTCCTACCTACGAGCAGTACTTC. It is translated as CASSPGLAGPTYEQYF.

Worth noting for this clone: At one boundary the junction diverges from the germline segment, which might be a read error. Other DNA sequences from this sample encode an identical CDR3 as well. V is TRBV30 and J is TRBJ1-6, with a tentative D call TRBD1 (5 bases). This CDR3 region has 13 residues. Germline loops: CDR1 GTSNPN, CDR2 SVGIG (reference sequence). CDR3 amino acids: CAWSGGLNSPLHF. The CDR3 coding sequence is TGTGCCTGGAGCGGGGGGTTGAATTCACCCCTACACTTT. The full variable domain, rest sourced from reference TRBV30 and TRBJ1-6, is SQTIHQWPATLVQPVGSPLSLECTVEGTSNPNLYWYRQAAGRGLQLLFYSVGIGQISSEVPQNLSASRPQDRQFILSSKKLLLSDSGFYLCAWSGGLNSPLHFGNGTRLTVT.

Comment on this clone: Other DNA sequences in this sample translate to the same CDR3. The chain uses TRBV18 and TRBJ2-6; the D is unclear. V was pared by 5 bases and J by 1 base, with 6 bases between. The CDR3 has 14 amino acids. The germline CDR1 and CDR2 sequences are KGHSH and LQKENI. CDR3 residues: CASSSVSGANVLTF. The CDR3 DNA is TGTGCCAGCTCATCGGTATCTGGGGCCAACGTCCTGACTTTC.

The J gene is TRBJ1-1, the V gene TRBV5-1; D is ambiguous. From germline, CDR1 is SGHRS and CDR2 YFSETQ. V was clipped by 1 base and J by 3 bases, with 7 bases between them. The CDR3 runs 13 residues. CDR3 loop: CASSLPFHTEAFF. Written as DNA, the CDR3 is TGCGCCAGCAGCTTGCCGTTTCACACTGAAGCTTTCTTT.

The V call is TRBV28, the J call TRBJ2-7; D is possibly TRBD1 (6 bases). Between the trimmed V and J ends, which lost 3 bases and 2 bases, there was a span of 14 bases. The CDR3 length is 15 residues. CDR1 and CDR2 (germline): MDHEN, SYDVKM. The CDR3 sequence is CASSLSRGSAYEQYF. CDR3 DNA: TGTGCCAGCAGTTTGAGCAGGGGTAGCGCCTACGAGCAGTACTTC.

The chain links TRBV6-5 to TRBJ2-2; 7 positions agree with TRBD1. The junction had 0 bases not matched to a gene; V was cut back by 2 bases and J by 3 bases. Germline loops: CDR1 MNHEY, CDR2 SVGAGI. The length of the CDR3 is 14 residues. CDR3 nucleotide sequence: TGTGCCAGCAGTTACACAGGGGACACCGGGGAGCTGTTTTTT. Encoded protein: CASSYTGDTGELFF.

The chain has TRBV29-1 and TRBJ1-1; D is unresolved. Germline V gene data show CDR1 as SQVTM and CDR2 as ANQGSEA. This CDR3 region has 13 residues. V was pared by 1 base and J by 2 bases, with 8 bases between. CDR3 nucleotide sequence: TGCAGCGTTGAAGGGCAGACTAACACTGAAGCTTTCTTT. Amino acid sequence: CSVEGQTNTEAFF.

The chain couples TRBV6-1 to TRBJ2-6; TRBD1 matches at 7 bases. The CDR3 sequence is 15 residues long. Germline V gene lookup returns CDR1 MNHNS and CDR2 SASEGT. The CDR3 coding sequence is TGTGAAACACGTCGACAGGGCTCTGGGGCCAACGTCCTGACTTTC. Protein sequence: CETRRQGSGANVLTF.

The chain joins TRBV30 to TRBJ2-1; 10 bases agree with TRBD2. Losses at the gene ends were 3 bases for V and 0 bases for J; bases not matched to a gene: 8. Germline assignment: CDR1 GTSNPN and CDR2 SVGIG (reference sequence). CDR3 size: 17 residues. The CDR3: CAWSENSGRLSYNEQFF. CDR3 DNA sequence: TGTGCCTGGAGCGAGAATAGCGGGAGGCTCTCCTACAATGAGCAGTTCTTC.

The genes are TRBV19 and TRBJ2-5; 8 bases agree with TRBD1. V shed 6 bases, J shed 3 bases, and the junction held 9 bases outside the gene matches. CDR1 and CDR2 (germline): LNHDA, SQIVND (reference sequence). CDR3 length equals 15 residues. The CDR3, as DNA: TGTGCCAGTAGCCCCGGGGCAGGGGGCGAAGAGACCCAGTACTTC. This codes for CASSPGAGGEETQYF.

The chain uses TRBV5-1 and TRBJ1-5; 10 bases are shared with TRBD1. V was pared by 0 bases and J by 6 bases, with 3 bases of the junction left unmatched. CDR1 and CDR2 (germline): SGHRS, YFSETQ. The CDR3 is 15 amino acids. CDR3 sequence: CASSLGQGAFQPQHF. The CDR3 DNA is TGCGCCAGCAGCTTGGGACAGGGGGCTTTTCAGCCCCAGCATTTT. Full variable domain (remainder filled in from reference TRBV5-1 and TRBJ1-5): KAGVTQTPRYLIKTRGQQVTLSCSPISGHRSVSWYQQTPGQGLQFLFEYFSETQRNKGNFPGRFSGRQFSNSRSEMNVSTLELGDSALYLCASSLGQGAFQPQHFGDGTRLSIL.

The chain links TRBV19 to TRBJ2-7, with TRBD2 as a possible D gene (6 bases). V lost 3 bases, J lost 0 bases, and 9 bases lay in between. Germline V CDR1 and CDR2: LNHDA, SQIVND (reference sequence). This CDR3 spans 14 amino acids. CDR3 in amino acids: CASSIGGSSYEQYF. In nucleotides, the CDR3 is TGTGCCAGTAGTATTGGAGGGAGCTCCTACGAGCAGTACTTC. The entire variable domain, with the rest obtained from reference TRBV19 and TRBJ2-7, is as follows: DGGITQSPKYLFRKEGQNVTLSCEQNLNHDAMYWYRQDPGQGLRLIYYSQIVNDFQKGDIAEGYSVSREKKESFPLTVTSAQKNPTAFYLCASSIGGSSYEQYFGPGTRLTVT.

V is TRBV4-1 and J is TRBJ2-1; 7 bases agree with TRBD1. The CDR3 has 14 amino acids. Trimming took 5 bases from V and 5 from J; bases not matched to a gene: 6. Looked up from germline, CDR1 is MGHRA and CDR2 is YSYEKL. Written as DNA, the CDR3 is TGCGCCAGCAGCACAGGGGACGGGGACAATGAGCAGTTCTTC. This translates into CASSTGDGDNEQFF.

V usage is TRBV9 and J usage is TRBJ2-3; no definite D call. Germline values: CDR1 SGDLS, CDR2 YYNGEE. This CDR3 is 14 amino acids long. V gave up 4 bases and J gave up 0 bases, with 9 bases separating them. The DNA of the CDR3 is TGTGCCAGCAGCCTGACAACTAGCACAGATACGCAGTATTTT. Its translation: CASSLTTSTDTQYF.

The chain couples TRBV30 to TRBJ2-7; weak D call: TRBD1 (6 bases). Germline CDR1 GTSNPN, CDR2 SVGIG (reference sequence). CDR3 length equals 11 residues. Trimming shortened V by 4 bases and J by 3 bases, and 7 bases separated the two germline ends. CDR3 sequence: CAWNRDYEQYF. Written as DNA, the CDR3 is TGTGCCTGGAACAGGGACTACGAGCAGTACTTC.